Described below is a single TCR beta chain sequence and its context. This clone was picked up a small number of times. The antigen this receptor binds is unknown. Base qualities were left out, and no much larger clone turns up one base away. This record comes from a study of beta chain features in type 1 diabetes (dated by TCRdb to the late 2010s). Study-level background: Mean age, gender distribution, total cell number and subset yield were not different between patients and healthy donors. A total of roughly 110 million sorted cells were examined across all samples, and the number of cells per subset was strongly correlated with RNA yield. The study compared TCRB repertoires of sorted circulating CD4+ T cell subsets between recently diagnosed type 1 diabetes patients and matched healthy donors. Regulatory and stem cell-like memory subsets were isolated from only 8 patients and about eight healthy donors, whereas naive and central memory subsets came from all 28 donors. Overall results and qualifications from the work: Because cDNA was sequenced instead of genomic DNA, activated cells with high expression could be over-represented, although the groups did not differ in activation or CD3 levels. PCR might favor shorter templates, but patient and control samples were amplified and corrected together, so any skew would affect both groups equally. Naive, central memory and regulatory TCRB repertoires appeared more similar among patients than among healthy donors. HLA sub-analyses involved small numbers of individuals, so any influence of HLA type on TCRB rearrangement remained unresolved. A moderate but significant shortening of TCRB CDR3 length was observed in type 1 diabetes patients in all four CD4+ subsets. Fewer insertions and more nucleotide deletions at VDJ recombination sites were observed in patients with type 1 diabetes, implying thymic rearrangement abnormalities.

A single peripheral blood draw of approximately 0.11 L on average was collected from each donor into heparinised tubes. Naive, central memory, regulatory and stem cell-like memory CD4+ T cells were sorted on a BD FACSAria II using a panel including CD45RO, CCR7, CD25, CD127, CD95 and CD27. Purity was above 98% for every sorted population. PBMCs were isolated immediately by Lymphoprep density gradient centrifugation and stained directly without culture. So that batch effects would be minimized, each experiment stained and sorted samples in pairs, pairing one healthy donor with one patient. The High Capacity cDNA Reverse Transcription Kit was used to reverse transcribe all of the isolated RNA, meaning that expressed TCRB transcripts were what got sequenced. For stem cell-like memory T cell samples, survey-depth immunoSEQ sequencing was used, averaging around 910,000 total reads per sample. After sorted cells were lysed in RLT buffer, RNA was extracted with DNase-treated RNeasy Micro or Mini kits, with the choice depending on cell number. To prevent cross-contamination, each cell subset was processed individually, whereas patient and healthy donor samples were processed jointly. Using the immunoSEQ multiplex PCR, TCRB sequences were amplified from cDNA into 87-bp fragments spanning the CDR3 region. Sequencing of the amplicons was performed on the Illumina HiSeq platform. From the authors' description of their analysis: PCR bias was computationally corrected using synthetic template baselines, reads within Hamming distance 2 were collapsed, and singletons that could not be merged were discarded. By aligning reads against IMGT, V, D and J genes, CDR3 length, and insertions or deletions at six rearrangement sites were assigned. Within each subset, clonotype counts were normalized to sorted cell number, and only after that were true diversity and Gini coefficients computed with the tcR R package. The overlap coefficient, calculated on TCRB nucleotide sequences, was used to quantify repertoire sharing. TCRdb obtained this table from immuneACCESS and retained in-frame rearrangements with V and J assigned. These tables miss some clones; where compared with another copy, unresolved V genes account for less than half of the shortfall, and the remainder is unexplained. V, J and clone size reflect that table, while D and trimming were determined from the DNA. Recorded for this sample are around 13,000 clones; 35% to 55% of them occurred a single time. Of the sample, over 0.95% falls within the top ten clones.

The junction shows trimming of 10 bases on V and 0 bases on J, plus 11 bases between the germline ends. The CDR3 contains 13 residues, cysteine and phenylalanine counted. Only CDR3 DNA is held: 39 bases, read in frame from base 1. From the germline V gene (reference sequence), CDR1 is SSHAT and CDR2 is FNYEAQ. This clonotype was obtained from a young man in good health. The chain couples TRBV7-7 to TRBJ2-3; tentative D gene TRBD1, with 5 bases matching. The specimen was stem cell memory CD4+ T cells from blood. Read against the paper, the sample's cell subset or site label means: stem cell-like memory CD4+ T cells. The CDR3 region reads CATTVSSTDTQYF. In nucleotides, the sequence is TGTGCCACGACAGTATCTAGCACAGATACGCAGTATTTT.